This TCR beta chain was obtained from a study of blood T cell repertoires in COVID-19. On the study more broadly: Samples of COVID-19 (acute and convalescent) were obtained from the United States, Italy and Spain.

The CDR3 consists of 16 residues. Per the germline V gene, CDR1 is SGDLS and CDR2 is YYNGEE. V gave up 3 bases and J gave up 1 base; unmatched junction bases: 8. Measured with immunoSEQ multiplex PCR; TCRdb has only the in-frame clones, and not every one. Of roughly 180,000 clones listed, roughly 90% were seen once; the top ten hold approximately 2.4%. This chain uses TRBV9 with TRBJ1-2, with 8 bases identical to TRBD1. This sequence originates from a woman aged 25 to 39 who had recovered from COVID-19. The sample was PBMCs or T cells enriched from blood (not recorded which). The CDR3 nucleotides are TGTGCCAGCAGCGGACAGGGGAATTTCGATAACTATGGCTACACCTTC. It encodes CASSGQGNFDNYGYTF.